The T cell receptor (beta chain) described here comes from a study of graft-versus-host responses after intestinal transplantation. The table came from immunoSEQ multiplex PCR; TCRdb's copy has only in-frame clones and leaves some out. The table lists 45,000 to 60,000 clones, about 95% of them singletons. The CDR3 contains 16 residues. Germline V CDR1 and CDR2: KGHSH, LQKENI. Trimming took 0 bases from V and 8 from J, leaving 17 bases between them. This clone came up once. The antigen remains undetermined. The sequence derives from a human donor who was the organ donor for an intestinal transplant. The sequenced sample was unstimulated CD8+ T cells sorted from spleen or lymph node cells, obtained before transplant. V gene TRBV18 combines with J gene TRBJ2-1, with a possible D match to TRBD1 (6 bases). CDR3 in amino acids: CASSPPIQGRIDEQFF. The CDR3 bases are TGTGCCAGCTCACCACCCATACAGGGTCGTATCGATGAGCAGTTCTTC.